This entry lists 24 T cell receptor beta chains sequenced from one sample in a study of T cell responses to AZD1222 COVID-19 vaccine. Repertoires were generated with immunoSEQ multiplex PCR, while TCRdb's copy carries only in-frame clones and drops some. The table lists approximately 190,000 clones, roughly 88% of them singletons, with approximately 0.97% in the top ten. Sequencing used peripheral blood, obtained on day 0 of AZD1222 vaccination. The source of these receptors is an adult in good health.

The chain links TRBV11-2 to TRBJ1-2, with 7 nucleotides matching TRBD1. Per the germline V gene, CDR1 is SGHAT and CDR2 is FQNNGV. This CDR3 has 16 amino acids. J lost 0 bases, V lost 6 bases, and 10 bases had no gene match. As DNA, the CDR3 is TGTGCCAGCAGTTATACCCGGGACAGTACTAACTATGGCTACACCTTC. It codes for CASSYTRDSTNYGYTF. The complete variable domain, with remaining parts taken from reference TRBV11-2 and TRBJ1-2, reads EAGVAQSPRYKIIEKRQSVAFWCNPISGHATLYWYQQILGQGPKLLIQFQNNGVVDDSQLPKDRFSAERLKGVDSTLKIQPAKLEDSAVYLCASSYTRDSTNYGYTFGSGTRLTVV.

This clone occurred a few times. The V and J genes are TRBV7-6 and TRBJ1-5; D possibly corresponds to TRBD1 (6 bases). The length of the CDR3 is 16 residues. Trimming shortened V by 1 base and J by 0 bases, and 10 bases separated the two germline ends. Germline V gene sequence: CDR1 SGHVS, CDR2 FNYEAQ. CDR3 residues: CASSLGTVGSNQPQHF. The CDR3 bases are TGTGCCAGCAGCTTAGGGACAGTCGGTAGCAATCAGCCCCAGCATTTT.

This clone was observed a few times. V is TRBV5-4 and J is TRBJ1-1; a possible D gene is TRBD1 (6 bases). The CDR3 loop spans 13 amino acids. Trimming removed 4 bases from V and 1 base from J, with 8 bases in between. From germline, CDR1 is SGHNT and CDR2 YYREEE (reference sequence). CDR3 sequence reads: CASSRGGNTEAFF. The CDR3 DNA reads as TGTGCCAGCAGCAGGGGGGGGAACACTGAAGCTTTCTTT.

The CDR3 is CASSLSDSYNEQFF. CDR3 DNA: TGTGCCAGCAGCTTAAGCGACAGCTACAATGAGCAGTTCTTC. The chain couples TRBV7-9 to TRBJ2-1; tentative D call: TRBD1 (5 bases). This CDR3 is 14 amino acids long. Germline CDR1 is SEHNR and CDR2 is FQNEAQ (reference sequence). V lost 2 bases and J lost 3, with 8 bases in between.

This chain joins TRBV15 and TRBJ1-2, with no clear D. The ends were cut back, 4 bases at V and 4 bases at J, with 13 bases in the middle. Germline CDR1 reads LNHNV; CDR2 reads YYDKDF (reference sequence). This CDR3 has 14 residues. The CDR3 coding sequence is TGTGCCACCAGCACCCGTCGTTTCGGCTATGGCTACACCTTC. It specifies CATSTRRFGYGYTF.

This chain connects TRBV9 to TRBJ2-1; D remains ambiguous. The CDR3 is made up of 14 amino acids. The germline CDR1 and CDR2 sequences are SGDLS and YYNGEE. V lost 4 bases and J 2 bases, leaving 10 bases between the germline ends. This CDR3 is CASSPVGPYNEQFF. The CDR3 DNA reads as TGTGCCAGCAGCCCCGTTGGTCCCTACAATGAGCAGTTCTTC.

The chain uses TRBV6-5 and TRBJ2-7; D is possibly TRBD1 (5 bases). Germline loops: CDR1 MNHEY, CDR2 SVGAGI. V lost 10 bases, J lost 3 bases, and 16 bases lay in between. This CDR3 region has 13 residues. This CDR3 reads CATRQRLNYEQYF. CDR3 bases: TGTGCCACCCGACAGCGACTTAACTACGAGCAGTACTTC.

The chain links TRBV7-8 to TRBJ2-7; D is uncertain. Germline V CDR1 and CDR2: SGHVS, FQNEAQ. CDR3 length: 12 residues. V was cut by 3 bases and J by 0 bases, with 3 bases left in between. CDR3 in amino acids: CASSLSSYEQYF. The CDR3 nucleotides are TGTGCCAGCAGCTTGAGCTCCTACGAGCAGTACTTC.

CDR3 in amino acids: CASSLEGSGNTIYF. Here the CDR3 DNA reads TGCGCCAGCAGCTTGGAAGGCTCTGGAAACACCATATATTTT. The chain links TRBV5-1 to TRBJ1-3; D ambiguous. This CDR3 is 14 amino acids long. The V and J ends lost 0 bases and 0 bases respectively, with 4 bases between them. Germline CDR1 SGHRS, CDR2 YFSETQ.

The gene calls are TRBV28 and TRBJ2-4; D is ambiguous. V lost 5 bases to trimming and J lost 0 bases, with 8 bases between them. Looked up from germline, CDR1 is MDHEN and CDR2 is SYDVKM. The CDR3 spans 14 residues. CDR3 sequence (DNA): TGTGCCAGCAGTCTGACTGTAGCCAAAAACATTCAGTACTTC. Translated: CASSLTVAKNIQYF.

The genes are TRBV6-9 and TRBJ2-7; the D is unclear. The CDR3 spans 15 residues. V was trimmed by 1 base and J by 2 bases, leaving 12 bases between them. Germline-derived CDR1 and CDR2 are MNHGY and SVAAGI. The CDR3 loop is CASSYYWERTYEQYF. In DNA form, the CDR3 reads TGTGCCAGCAGTTATTATTGGGAACGAACCTACGAGCAGTACTTC.

This clone was detected only once. The CDR3 nucleotides are TGTGCCAGCAGGCATAGAGGCGGTGAAGCTTTCTTT. Residues: CASRHRGGEAFF. This rearrangement joins TRBV6-4 to TRBJ1-1; D gene ambiguous. The germline V gene encodes CDR1 MRHNA and CDR2 SNTAGT. This CDR3 contains 12 residues. Trimming cost V 6 bases and J 7 bases, with 12 bases left between them.

The chain employs TRBV12-3 or TRBV12-4 and TRBJ1-2, with TRBD1 as a possible D gene (6 bases). The V gene lost 5 bases and the J gene lost 2 bases, with 9 bases spanning the gap. This CDR3 region has 13 residues. The CDR3 loop is CASSVGQNYGYTF. The CDR3 DNA is TGTGCCAGCAGTGTCGGACAGAACTATGGCTACACCTTC.

This rearrangement joins TRBV6-6 to TRBJ2-2; tentatively, D is TRBD1 (6 bases). The CDR3 is 15 residues long. Trimming left V 6 bases short and J 2 bases short, with 13 bases between. Germline V gene lookup returns CDR1 MNHNY and CDR2 SVGAGI (reference sequence). CDR3 bases: TGTGCCAGCAGACCGCTGACAGGCAACACCGGGGAGCTGTTTTTT. Its translation: CASRPLTGNTGELFF.

The rearrangement joins TRBV9 to TRBJ1-1; D gene uncertain. CDR1 is SGDLS and CDR2 is YYNGEE in the germline V gene. This CDR3 is 16 amino acids long. V was pared by 0 bases and J by 2 bases, with 14 bases between. The CDR3 DNA reads as TGTGCCAGCAGCGTAGAGGCACGGATTATAAACACTGAAGCTTTCTTT. Translated, it gives CASSVEARIINTEAFF.

The chain employs TRBV7-2 and TRBJ1-2, with a tentative D call TRBD1 (6 bases). V dropped 0 bases and J dropped 8 bases, with 16 bases sitting between them. Per the germline V gene, CDR1 is SGHTA and CDR2 is FQGNSA. The length of the CDR3 is 15 residues. CDR3 region: CASSLASQQGRGYTF. CDR3 sequence (DNA): TGTGCCAGCAGCTTAGCGTCCCAACAGGGAAGGGGCTACACCTTC.

This clone was detected a few times. The chain couples TRBV7-9 to TRBJ1-1; 7 bases are a match to TRBD1. Trimming at V came to 4 bases and at J to 1 base, leaving 6 bases not matched to a gene. Germline values: CDR1 SEHNR, CDR2 FQNEAQ (reference sequence). CDR3 length equals 15 residues. The chain's CDR3 is CASSSDRVGNTEAFF. CDR3 nucleotide sequence: TGTGCCAGCAGCTCTGACAGGGTTGGGAACACTGAAGCTTTCTTT. The full variable domain, completed using reference TRBV7-9 and TRBJ1-1, is DTGVSQNPRHKITKRGQNVTFRCDPISEHNRLYWYRQTLGQGPEFLTYFQNEAQLEKSRLLSDRFSAERPKGSFSTLEIQRTEQGDSAMYLCASSSDRVGNTEAFFGQGTRLTVV.

The chain has TRBV27 and TRBJ2-2, with TRBD1 matching over 7 bases. Germline CDR1 MNHEY, CDR2 SMNVEV (reference sequence). Trimming removed 5 bases from V and 3 bases from J; junction bases left unmatched: 9. The CDR3 is made up of 16 amino acids. CDR3 amino acids: CASSVRQGLDTGELFF. DNA of the CDR3: TGTGCCAGCAGTGTCAGACAGGGTCTGGACACCGGGGAGCTGTTTTTT.

This clone was counted between two and nine times. The chain uses TRBV28 and TRBJ2-1, with D tentatively TRBD1 or TRBD2 (6 bases each). The CDR3 spans 15 residues. Germline V gene sequence: CDR1 MDHEN, CDR2 SYDVKM. Trimming removed 8 bases from V and 0 bases from J, with 14 bases in between. CDR3 nucleotides: TGTGCCAGCCGGGGGCGGGATAGCTCCTACAATGAGCAGTTCTTC. As protein: CASRGRDSSYNEQFF.

This sequence joins TRBV6-5 and TRBJ1-1; D is unresolved. Per the germline V gene, CDR1 is MNHEY and CDR2 is SVGAGI. Trimming stripped 2 bases from V and 3 bases from J, with 10 bases between. This CDR3 comprises 14 residues. DNA of the CDR3: TGTGCCAGCAGTTACGACACCTCCCACACTGAAGCTTTCTTT. It specifies CASSYDTSHTEAFF.

The chain is built from TRBV19 and TRBJ1-4, with 9 bases aligning to TRBD1. The CDR3 is 13 residues long. Germline CDR1 and CDR2: LNHDA and SQIVND (reference sequence). J gave up 10 bases and V 5 bases, and 5 bases lay outside the gene matches. In nucleotides, the CDR3 is TGTGCCAGTAGTCCTACAGGGGGCGGAAAACTGTTTTTT. This encodes CASSPTGGGKLFF.

The chain carries TRBV29-1 and TRBJ1-3; D remains unclear. Trimming took off 5 bases at V and 3 bases at J, with 5 bases between the two ends. The CDR3 has 11 amino acids. Germline assignment: CDR1 SQVTM and CDR2 ANQGSEA. The CDR3, as DNA: TGCAGCGTTTGGGGTGGAAACACCATATATTTT. Translating gives CSVWGGNTIYF.

The chain recombines TRBV9 with TRBJ1-4; D uncertain. The CDR3 loop spans 13 amino acids. V lost 4 bases, J lost 4 bases, and 8 bases lay in between. The germline V gene encodes CDR1 SGDLS and CDR2 YYNGEE. CDR3 nucleotide sequence: TGTGCCAGCAGCCCCGGAATTAATGAAAAACTGTTTTTT. This translates into CASSPGINEKLFF.

V and J are TRBV6-5 and TRBJ1-5, with D perhaps matching TRBD1 (6 bases). The CDR3 length is 14 residues. The germline V and J ends were trimmed by 6 bases and 2 bases, with 11 bases remaining between them. Germline CDR1 reads MNHEY; CDR2 reads SVGAGI. CDR3 in amino acids: CASRGDTGNQPQHF. The CDR3 DNA sequence: TGTGCCAGCAGGGGGGACACCGGCAATCAGCCCCAGCATTTT.